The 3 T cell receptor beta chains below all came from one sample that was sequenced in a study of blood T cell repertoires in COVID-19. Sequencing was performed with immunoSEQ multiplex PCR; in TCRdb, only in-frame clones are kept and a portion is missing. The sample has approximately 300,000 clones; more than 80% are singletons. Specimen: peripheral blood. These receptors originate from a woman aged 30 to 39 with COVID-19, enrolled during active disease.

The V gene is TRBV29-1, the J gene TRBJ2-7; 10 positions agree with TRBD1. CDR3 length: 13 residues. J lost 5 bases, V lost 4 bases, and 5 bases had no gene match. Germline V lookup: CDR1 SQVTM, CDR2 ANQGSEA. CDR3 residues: CSVAGQGFHEQYF. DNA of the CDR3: TGCAGCGTTGCGGGACAGGGGTTCCACGAGCAGTACTTC.

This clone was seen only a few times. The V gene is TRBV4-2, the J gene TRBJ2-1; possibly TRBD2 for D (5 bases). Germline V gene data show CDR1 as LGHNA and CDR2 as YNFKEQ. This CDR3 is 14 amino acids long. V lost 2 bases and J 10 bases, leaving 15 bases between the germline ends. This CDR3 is CASSQPEGRGEQFF. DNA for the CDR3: TGTGCCAGCAGCCAACCCGAGGGTCGGGGAGAGCAGTTCTTC.

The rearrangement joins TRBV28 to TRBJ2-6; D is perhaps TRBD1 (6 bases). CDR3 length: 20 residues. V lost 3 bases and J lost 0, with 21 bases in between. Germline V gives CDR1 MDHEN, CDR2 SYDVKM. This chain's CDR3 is CASSFDGRGGALSGANVLTF. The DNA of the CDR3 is TGTGCCAGCAGTTTTGATGGGCGTGGGGGCGCCCTCTCTGGGGCCAACGTCCTGACTTTC.